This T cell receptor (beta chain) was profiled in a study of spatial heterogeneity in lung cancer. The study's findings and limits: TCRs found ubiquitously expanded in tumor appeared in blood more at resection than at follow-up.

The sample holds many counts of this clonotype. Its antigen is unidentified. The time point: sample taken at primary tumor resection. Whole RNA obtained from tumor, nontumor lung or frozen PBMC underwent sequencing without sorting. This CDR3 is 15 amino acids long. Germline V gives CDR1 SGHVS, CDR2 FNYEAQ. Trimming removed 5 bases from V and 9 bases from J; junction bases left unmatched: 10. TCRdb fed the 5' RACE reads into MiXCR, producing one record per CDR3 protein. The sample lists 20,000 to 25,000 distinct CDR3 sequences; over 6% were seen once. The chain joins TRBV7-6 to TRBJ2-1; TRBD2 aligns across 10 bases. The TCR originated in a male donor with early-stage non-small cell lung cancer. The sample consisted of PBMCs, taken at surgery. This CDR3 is CASSVERGGTGEQFF. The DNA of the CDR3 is TGTGCCAGCAGCGTCGAGCGGGGGGGTACCGGTGAGCAGTTCTTC.